These 9 T cell receptor beta chains were sequenced from one sample in a study of T cell repertoires in cytomegalovirus infection. TCRdb reanalysed the reads using MiXCR and keeps one entry per CDR3 protein. The table has fewer than 700,000 distinct CDR3 sequences, 24% seen once. Sequencing input: CD8+ T cells from PBMCs. These receptor sequences come from a human donor in good health (CMV status not recorded). Some clones in this sample may be carry-over from other donors' samples.

This chain links TRBV2 with TRBJ1-1; D is uncertain. Germline V gene lookup returns CDR1 SNHLY and CDR2 FYNNEI. The CDR3 runs 11 residues. V was shortened by 8 bases and J by 9 bases, with 13 bases between the two germline ends. CDR3 protein: CASVGRVQAFF. CDR3 DNA sequence: TGTGCCAGCGTTGGAAGGGTCCAAGCTTTCTTT.

This chain connects TRBV5-1 to TRBJ2-3; D is unclear. V lost 0 bases and J 0 bases, leaving 14 bases between the germline ends. The CDR3 runs 17 residues. Germline lookup yields CDR1 SGHRS and CDR2 YFSETQ. The CDR3 sequence is CASSLAGFGGSTDTQYF. In DNA form, the CDR3 reads TGCGCCAGCAGCTTGGCCGGGTTCGGCGGTAGCACAGATACGCAGTATTTT.

This clonotype appeared many times. The gene calls are TRBV6-5 and TRBJ1-4, with D perhaps matching TRBD1 (6 bases). Trimming pared 3 bases from V and 8 bases from J, leaving 19 bases between. The CDR3 totals 16 residues. The V gene's germline CDR1 is MNHEY and CDR2 SVGAGI. The CDR3 DNA reads TGTGCCAGCAGTTATTCCCCCGGGGGCGTGGGAGAAAAACTGTTTTTT. Amino acids: CASSYSPGGVGEKLFF.

Ten or more counts support this clonotype. V is TRBV7-8 and J is TRBJ2-2; TRBD1 matches at 8 bases. The CDR3 spans 14 residues. Germline values: CDR1 SGHVS, CDR2 FQNEAQ. Trimming cost V 10 bases and J 1 base; bases outside gene matches: 5. The CDR3 nucleotides read TGTGCCACCGGGACAGGCGTGAACACCGGGGAGCTGTTTTTT. It specifies CATGTGVNTGELFF.

This clonotype was observed at least ten times. The chain recombines TRBV2 with TRBJ2-1, with 7 bases fitting TRBD2. With 8 bases clipped from V and 8 bases from J, the junction kept 0 bases outside the gene matches. CDR1 and CDR2 (germline): SNHLY, FYNNEI. The CDR3 loop spans 10 amino acids. The CDR3, as DNA: TGTGCCAGCGGGGGGGATGAGCAGTTCTTC. Translating it yields CASGGDEQFF.

The CDR3 DNA sequence: TGTGCCAGCAGTACTGACGGGACAGAGGCAGGCGAGCAGTACTTC. Protein product: CASSTDGTEAGEQYF. This chain joins TRBV6-1 and TRBJ2-7; 7 nucleotides align to TRBD1. The J segment lost 6 bases and the V segment lost 5 bases, leaving 13 bases of the junction unmatched. The CDR3 is 15 residues long. Germline V gives CDR1 MNHNS, CDR2 SASEGT.

This clonotype was counted ten times or more. This rearrangement joins TRBV15 to TRBJ2-3, with D unclear. Trimming removed 2 bases from V and 5 bases from J, with 5 bases in between. From germline, CDR1 is LNHNV and CDR2 YYDKDF (reference sequence). The CDR3 loop spans 12 amino acids. The DNA for the CDR3 is TGTGCCACCAGCAGATGGGGAGATACGCAGTATTTT. Encoded protein: CATSRWGDTQYF.

This clonotype has more than one count but fewer than ten. The V and J genes are TRBV6-2 or TRBV6-3 and TRBJ2-1; D unclear. CDR1 and CDR2 from the germline V gene are MNHEY and SVGEGT. V was shortened by 4 bases and J by 9 bases, with 10 bases between the two germline ends. This CDR3 contains 12 residues. CDR3 in amino acids: CASSLFAIEQFF. DNA for the CDR3: TGTGCCAGCAGTTTGTTCGCTATTGAGCAGTTCTTC.

The chain carries TRBV20-1 and TRBJ1-1; D unresolved. V was cut by 5 bases and J by 4 bases, with 17 bases left in between. CDR3 length: 14 residues. CDR1 DFQATT and CDR2 SNEGSKA come from the germline V gene (reference sequence). The CDR3 coding sequence is TGCAGTGCTCCCCCCTCGAGCTGGGGCACTGAAGCTTTCTTT. Translated: CSAPPSSWGTEAFF.